This TCR beta chain was obtained from a study of CD8 T cells in ankylosing spondylitis. Germline values: CDR1 MNHEY, CDR2 SVGAGI. The CDR3 covers 14 residues. The J segment lost 7 bases and the V segment lost 0 bases, leaving 1 base of the junction unmatched. 5'-RACE, quantitative and with molecular barcodes, yielded the TCR beta libraries. TCRdb used MiXCR to reprocess the 5' RACE reads, holding one entry per CDR3 protein. The data show under 200,000 distinct CDR3 sequences, roughly 13% seen once. This clonotype has more than one count but fewer than ten. Its specificity is not known. General study points: Characteristic, it appeared, of ankylosing spondylitis blood was a TCR beta motif of about eight highly homologous variants. There was reportedly significant enrichment of clones that were disease-linked in matched ankylosing spondylitis synovial fluid.

The TCR comes from a female donor with ankylosing spondylitis or in good health (not recorded which). The sample was blood, either unsorted or a sorted T cell fraction (not recorded which). V and J are TRBV6-5 and TRBJ1-4, with 8 positions matching TRBD1. The CDR3 bases are TGTGCCAGCAGTTACTCGACAGGGGTTGAAAAACTGTTTTTT. Encoded protein: CASSYSTGVEKLFF.